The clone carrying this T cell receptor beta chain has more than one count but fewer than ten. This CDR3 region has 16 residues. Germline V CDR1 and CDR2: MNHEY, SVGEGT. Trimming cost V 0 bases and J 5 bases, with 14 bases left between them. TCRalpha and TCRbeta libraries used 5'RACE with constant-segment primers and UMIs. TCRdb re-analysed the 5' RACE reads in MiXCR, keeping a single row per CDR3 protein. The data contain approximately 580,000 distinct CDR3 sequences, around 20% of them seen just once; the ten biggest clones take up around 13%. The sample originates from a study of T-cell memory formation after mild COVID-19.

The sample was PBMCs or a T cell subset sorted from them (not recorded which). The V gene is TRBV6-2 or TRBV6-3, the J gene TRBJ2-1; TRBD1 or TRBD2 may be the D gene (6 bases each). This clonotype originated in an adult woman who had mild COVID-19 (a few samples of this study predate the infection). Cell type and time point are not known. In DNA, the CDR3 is TGTGCCAGCAGTTACTCCCTTTCACGGGGGCACAATGAGCAGTTCTTC. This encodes CASSYSLSRGHNEQFF.